This TCR beta chain was recorded in a study of control samples from healthy donors and cancer patients. TCRdb's copy holds only in-frame clones and misses some; the assay was immunoSEQ multiplex PCR. The profile covers hundreds of thousands of clones, with 75% to 95% appearing a single time and 6% to 7% taken by the ten largest. Germline V gene sequence: CDR1 GTSNPN, CDR2 SVGIG (reference sequence). This CDR3 contains 12 residues. V lost 1 base and J lost 4, with 7 bases in between. The sample was PBMCs. The clonotype originates from a man between 35 and 55 years old with head and neck cancer. J is TRBJ1-1 and V is TRBV30, with D possibly being TRBD1 (6 bases). The CDR3 spells CAWSGGGTEAFF. The CDR3 DNA sequence: TGTGCCTGGAGTGGAGGGGGCACTGAAGCTTTCTTT.